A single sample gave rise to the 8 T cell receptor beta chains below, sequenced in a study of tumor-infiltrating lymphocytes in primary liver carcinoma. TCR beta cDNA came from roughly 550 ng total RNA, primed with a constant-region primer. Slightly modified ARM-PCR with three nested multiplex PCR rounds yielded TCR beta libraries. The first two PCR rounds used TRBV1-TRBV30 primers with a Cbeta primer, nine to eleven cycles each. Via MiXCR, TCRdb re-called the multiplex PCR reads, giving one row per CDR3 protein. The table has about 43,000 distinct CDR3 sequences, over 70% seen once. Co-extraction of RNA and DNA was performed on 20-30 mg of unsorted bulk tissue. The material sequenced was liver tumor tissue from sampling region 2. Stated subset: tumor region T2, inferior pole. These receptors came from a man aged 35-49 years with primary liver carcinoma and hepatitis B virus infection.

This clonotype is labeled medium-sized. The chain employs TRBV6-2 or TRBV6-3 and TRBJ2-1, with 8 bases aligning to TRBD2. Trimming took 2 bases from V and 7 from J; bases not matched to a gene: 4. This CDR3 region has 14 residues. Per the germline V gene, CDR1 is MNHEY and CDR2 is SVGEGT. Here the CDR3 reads CASSYPIAGNEQFF. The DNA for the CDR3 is TGTGCCAGCAGTTACCCCATAGCGGGAAATGAGCAGTTCTTC.

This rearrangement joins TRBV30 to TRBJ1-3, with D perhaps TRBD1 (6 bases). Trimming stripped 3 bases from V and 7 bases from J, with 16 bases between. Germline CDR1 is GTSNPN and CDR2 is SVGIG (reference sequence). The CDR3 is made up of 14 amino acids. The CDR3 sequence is CAWSKRGGKNTIYF. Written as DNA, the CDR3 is TGTGCCTGGAGCAAAAGGGGGGGTAAGAACACCATATATTTT. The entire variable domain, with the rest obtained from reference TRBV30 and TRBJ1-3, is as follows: SQTIHQWPATLVQPVGSPLSLECTVEGTSNPNLYWYRQAAGRGLQLLFYSVGIGQISSEVPQNLSASRPQDRQFILSSKKLLLSDSGFYLCAWSKRGGKNTIYFGEGSWLTVV.

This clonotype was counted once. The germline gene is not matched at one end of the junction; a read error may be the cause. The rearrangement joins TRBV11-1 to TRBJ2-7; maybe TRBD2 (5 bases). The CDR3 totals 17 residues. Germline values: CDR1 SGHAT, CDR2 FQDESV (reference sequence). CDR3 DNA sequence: TGTGCTAGCAGCTTAGGGCAGGCGGGTGAGAGCTCCTACGAGCAGTACTTC. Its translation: CASSLGQAGESSYEQYF.

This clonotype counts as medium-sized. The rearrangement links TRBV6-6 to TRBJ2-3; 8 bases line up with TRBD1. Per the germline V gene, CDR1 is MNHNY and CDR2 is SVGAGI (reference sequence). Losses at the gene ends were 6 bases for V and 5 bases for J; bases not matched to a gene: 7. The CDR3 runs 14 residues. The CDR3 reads CASRSTGGGDTQYF. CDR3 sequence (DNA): TGTGCCAGCAGGTCTACAGGGGGTGGAGATACGCAGTATTTT.

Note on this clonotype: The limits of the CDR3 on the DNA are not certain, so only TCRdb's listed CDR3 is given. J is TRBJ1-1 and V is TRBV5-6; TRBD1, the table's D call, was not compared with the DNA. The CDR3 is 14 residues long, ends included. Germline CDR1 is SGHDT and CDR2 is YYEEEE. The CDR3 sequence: CASSLWGEGTEALF.

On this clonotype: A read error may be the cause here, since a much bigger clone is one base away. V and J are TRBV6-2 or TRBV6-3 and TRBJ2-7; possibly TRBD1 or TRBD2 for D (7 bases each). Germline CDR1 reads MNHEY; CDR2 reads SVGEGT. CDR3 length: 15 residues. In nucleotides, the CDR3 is TGTACCAGCGGGGAAGGGGGCGGGACCTCCTACGAGCTGTACTTC. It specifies CTSGEGGGTSYELYF.

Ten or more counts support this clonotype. CDR3 in amino acids: CASSFNRGQETQYF. The DNA of the CDR3 is TGTGCCAGCAGCTTTAACAGGGGGCAAGAGACCCAGTACTTC. V usage is TRBV5-4 and J usage is TRBJ2-5, with TRBD1 identical over 8 bases. This CDR3 region has 14 residues. Per the germline V gene, CDR1 is SGHNT and CDR2 is YYREEE (reference sequence). V dropped 2 bases and J dropped 2; count of bases not matched to a gene: 2.

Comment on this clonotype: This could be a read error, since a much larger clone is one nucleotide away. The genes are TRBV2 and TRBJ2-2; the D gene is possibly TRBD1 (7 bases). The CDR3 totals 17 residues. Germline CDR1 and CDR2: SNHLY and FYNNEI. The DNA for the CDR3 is TGTGCCAGAAGTGCCCCGGTGGAGGGGGCGATAACCGGGGAGCTGTTTTTT. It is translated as CARSAPVEGAITGELFF. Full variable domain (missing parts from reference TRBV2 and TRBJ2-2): EPEVTQTPSHQVTQMGQEVILRCVPISNHLYFYWYRQILGQKVEFLVSFYNNEISEKSEIFDDQFSVERPDGSNFTLKIRSTKLEDSAMYFCARSAPVEGAITGELFFGEGSRLTVL.